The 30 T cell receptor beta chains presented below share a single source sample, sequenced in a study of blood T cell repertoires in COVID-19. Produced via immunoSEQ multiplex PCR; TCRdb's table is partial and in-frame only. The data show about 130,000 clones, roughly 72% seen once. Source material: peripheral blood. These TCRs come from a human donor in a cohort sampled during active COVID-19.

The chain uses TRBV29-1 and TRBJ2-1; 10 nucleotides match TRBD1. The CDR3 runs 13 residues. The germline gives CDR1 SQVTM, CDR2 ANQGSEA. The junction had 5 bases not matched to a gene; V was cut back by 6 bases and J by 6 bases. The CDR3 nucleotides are TGCAGCGTGGGACAGGGGTTTCGCAATGAGCAGTTCTTC. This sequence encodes CSVGQGFRNEQFF.

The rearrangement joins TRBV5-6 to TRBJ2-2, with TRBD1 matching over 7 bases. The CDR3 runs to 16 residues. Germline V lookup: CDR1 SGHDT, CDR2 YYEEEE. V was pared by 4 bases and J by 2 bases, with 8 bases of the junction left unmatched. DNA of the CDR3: TGTGCCAGCAGCCGGTTGGACAGGAGAAACACCGGGGAGCTGTTTTTT. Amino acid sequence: CASSRLDRRNTGELFF.

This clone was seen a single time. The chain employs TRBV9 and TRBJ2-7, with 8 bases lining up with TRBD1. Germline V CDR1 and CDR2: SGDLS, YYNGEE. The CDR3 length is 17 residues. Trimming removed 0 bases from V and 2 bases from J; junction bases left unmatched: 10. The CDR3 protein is CASSVEGWTGSTYEQYF. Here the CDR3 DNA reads TGTGCCAGCAGCGTAGAAGGGTGGACAGGGAGTACCTACGAGCAGTACTTC. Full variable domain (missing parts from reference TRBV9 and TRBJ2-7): DSGVTQTPKHLITATGQRVTLRCSPRSGDLSVYWYQQSLDQGLQFLIQYYNGEERAKGNILERFSAQQFPDLHSELNLSSLELGDSALYFCASSVEGWTGSTYEQYFGPGTRLTVT.

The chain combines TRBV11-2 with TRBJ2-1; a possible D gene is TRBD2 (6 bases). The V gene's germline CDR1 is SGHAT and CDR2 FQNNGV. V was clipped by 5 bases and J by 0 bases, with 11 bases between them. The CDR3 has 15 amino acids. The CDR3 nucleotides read TGTGCCAGCAGCGTCCCGCGGGGCTCCTACAATGAGCAGTTCTTC. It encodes CASSVPRGSYNEQFF.

The CDR3 coding sequence is TGTGCCAGCAGCTTGGGACTAGTGGGGGGCCAAGAGACCCAGTACTTC. It is translated as CASSLGLVGGQETQYF. V is TRBV5-4 and J is TRBJ2-5; D is perhaps TRBD2 (6 bases). From germline, CDR1 is SGHNT and CDR2 YYREEE (reference sequence). This CDR3 is 16 amino acids long. The V and J ends lost 0 bases and 1 base respectively, with 13 bases between them. Using reference TRBV5-4 and TRBJ2-5 for the parts outside the CDR3, the full variable domain is ETGVTQSPTHLIKTRGQQVTLRCSSQSGHNTVSWYQQALGQGPQFIFQYYREEENGRGNFPPRFSGLQFPNYSSELNVNALELDDSALYLCASSLGLVGGQETQYFGPGTRLLVL.

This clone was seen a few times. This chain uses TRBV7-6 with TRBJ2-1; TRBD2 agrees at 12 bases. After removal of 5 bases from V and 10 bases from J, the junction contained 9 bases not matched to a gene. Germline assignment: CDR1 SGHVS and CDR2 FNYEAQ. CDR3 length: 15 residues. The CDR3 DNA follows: TGTGCCAGCAGCCCGCTAGCGGGGGGGCCTTACGAGCAGTTCTTC. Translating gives CASSPLAGGPYEQFF.

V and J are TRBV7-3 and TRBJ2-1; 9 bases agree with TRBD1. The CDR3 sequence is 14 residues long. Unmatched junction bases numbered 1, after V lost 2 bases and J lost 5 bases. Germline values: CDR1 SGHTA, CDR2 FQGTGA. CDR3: CASSLGQGHNEQFF. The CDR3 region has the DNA TGTGCCAGCAGCTTAGGACAGGGGCACAATGAGCAGTTCTTC.

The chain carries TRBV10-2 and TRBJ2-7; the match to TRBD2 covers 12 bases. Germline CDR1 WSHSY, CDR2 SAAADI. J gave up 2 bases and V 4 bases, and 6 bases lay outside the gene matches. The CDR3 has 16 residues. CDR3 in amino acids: CASSGRLAGAAYEQYF. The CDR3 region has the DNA TGCGCCAGCAGTGGGAGACTAGCGGGGGCCGCCTACGAGCAGTACTTC.

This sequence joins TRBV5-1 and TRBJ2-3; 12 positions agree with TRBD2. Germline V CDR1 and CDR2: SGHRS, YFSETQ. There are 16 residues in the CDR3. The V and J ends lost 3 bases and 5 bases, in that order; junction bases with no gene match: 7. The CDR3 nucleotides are TGCGCCAGCAGCTCGGGGACTAGCGGGTTGGGAGATACGCAGTATTTT. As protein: CASSSGTSGLGDTQYF.

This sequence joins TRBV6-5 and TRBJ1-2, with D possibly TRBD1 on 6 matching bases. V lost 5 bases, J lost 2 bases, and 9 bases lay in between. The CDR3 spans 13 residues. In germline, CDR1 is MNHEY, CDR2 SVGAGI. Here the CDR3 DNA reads TGTGCCAGCAGTCTAACAGGGAACTATGGCTACACCTTC. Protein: CASSLTGNYGYTF.

In nucleotides, the CDR3 is TGTGCCAGCAGCTTGGCCGGGACAGGGGGCCCCTACGAGCAGTACTTC. This sequence encodes CASSLAGTGGPYEQYF. This chain connects TRBV5-8 to TRBJ2-7; 12 nucleotides agree with TRBD1. Germline CDR1 SGHTS, CDR2 YDEGEE. CDR3 length: 16 residues. Germline trimming cut 0 bases from V and 2 bases from J; bases unmatched to any gene: 3. The full variable domain, in which reference TRBV5-8 and TRBJ2-7 provide the parts outside the CDR3, is EAGVTQSPTHLIKTRGQQATLRCSPISGHTSVYWYQQALGLGLQFLLWYDEGEERNRGNFPPRFSGRQFPNYSSELNVNALELEDSALYLCASSLAGTGGPYEQYFGPGTRLTVT.

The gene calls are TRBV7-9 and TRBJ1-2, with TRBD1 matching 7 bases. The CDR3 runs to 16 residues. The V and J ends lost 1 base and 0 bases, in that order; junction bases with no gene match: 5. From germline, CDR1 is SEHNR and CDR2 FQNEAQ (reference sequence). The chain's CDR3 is CASSLVGDRANYGYTF. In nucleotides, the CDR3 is TGTGCCAGCAGCTTAGTGGGCGACAGGGCTAACTATGGCTACACCTTC.

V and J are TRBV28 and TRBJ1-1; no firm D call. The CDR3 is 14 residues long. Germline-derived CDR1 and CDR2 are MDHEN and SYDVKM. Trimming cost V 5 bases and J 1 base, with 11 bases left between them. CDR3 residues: CASSEPGGNTEAFF. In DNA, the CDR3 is TGTGCCAGCAGTGAGCCTGGAGGGAACACTGAAGCTTTCTTT.

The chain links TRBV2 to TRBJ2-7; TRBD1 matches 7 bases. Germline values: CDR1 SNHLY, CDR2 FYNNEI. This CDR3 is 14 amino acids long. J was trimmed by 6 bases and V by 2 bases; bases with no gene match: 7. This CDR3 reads CASSEHRGPLEQYF. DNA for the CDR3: TGTGCCAGCAGTGAACACAGGGGTCCGCTCGAGCAGTACTTC.

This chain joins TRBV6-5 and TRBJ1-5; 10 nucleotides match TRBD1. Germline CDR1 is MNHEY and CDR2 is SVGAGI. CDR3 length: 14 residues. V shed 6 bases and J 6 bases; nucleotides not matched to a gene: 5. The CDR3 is CASRPTGGSQPQHF. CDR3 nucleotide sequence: TGTGCCAGCAGACCGACAGGGGGCTCTCAGCCCCAGCATTTT.

The CDR3 spells CASSPGGDTEAFF. The CDR3 nucleotides read TGTGCCAGCTCCCCGGGGGGGGACACTGAAGCTTTCTTT. This chain links TRBV18 with TRBJ1-1; the D gene is possibly TRBD1 (5 bases). The germline CDR1 and CDR2 sequences are KGHSH and LQKENI. The CDR3 has 13 residues. V was shortened by 6 bases and J by 3 bases, with 11 bases between the two germline ends. The complete variable domain, with remaining parts taken from reference TRBV18 and TRBJ1-1, reads NAGVMQNPRHLVRRRGQEARLRCSPMKGHSHVYWYRQLPEEGLKFMVYLQKENIIDESGMPKERFSAEFPKEGPSILRIQQVVRGDSAAYFCASSPGGDTEAFFGQGTRLTVV.

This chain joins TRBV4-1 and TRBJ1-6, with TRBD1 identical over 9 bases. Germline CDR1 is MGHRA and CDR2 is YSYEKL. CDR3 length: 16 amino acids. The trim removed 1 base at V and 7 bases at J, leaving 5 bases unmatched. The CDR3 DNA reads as TGCGCCAGCAGCCAAGCGGGGACAGGGAAAAATTCACCCCTCCACTTT. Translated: CASSQAGTGKNSPLHF.

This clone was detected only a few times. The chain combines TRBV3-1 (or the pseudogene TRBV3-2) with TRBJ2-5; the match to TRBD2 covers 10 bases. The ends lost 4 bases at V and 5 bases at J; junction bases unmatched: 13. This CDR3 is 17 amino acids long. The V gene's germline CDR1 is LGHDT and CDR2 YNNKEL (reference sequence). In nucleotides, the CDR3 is TGTGCCAGCAGCCGGGAACTAGCGGGGCTTCCCGGGGAGACCCAGTACTTC. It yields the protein CASSRELAGLPGETQYF.

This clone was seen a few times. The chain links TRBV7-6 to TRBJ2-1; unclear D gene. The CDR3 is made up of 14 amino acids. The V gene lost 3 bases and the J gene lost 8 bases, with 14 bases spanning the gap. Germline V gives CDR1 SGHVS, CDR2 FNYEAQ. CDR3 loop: CASSLSPEPDEQFF. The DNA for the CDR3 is TGTGCCAGCAGCTTGAGTCCCGAACCGGATGAGCAGTTCTTC.

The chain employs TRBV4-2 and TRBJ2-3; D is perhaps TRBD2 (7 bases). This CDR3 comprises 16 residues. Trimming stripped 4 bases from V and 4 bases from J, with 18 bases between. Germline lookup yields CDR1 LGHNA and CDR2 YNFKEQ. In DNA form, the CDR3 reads TGTGCCAGCAGCCCCGCTGGGGGGGCCCGGTCAGATACGCAGTATTTT. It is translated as CASSPAGGARSDTQYF.

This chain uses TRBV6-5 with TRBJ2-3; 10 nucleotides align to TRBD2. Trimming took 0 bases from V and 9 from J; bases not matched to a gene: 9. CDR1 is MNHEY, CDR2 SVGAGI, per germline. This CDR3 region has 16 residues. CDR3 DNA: TGTGCCAGCAGTTACTCGAGGGCTAGCGGGGGTGGAACGCAGTATTTT. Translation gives CASSYSRASGGGTQYF.

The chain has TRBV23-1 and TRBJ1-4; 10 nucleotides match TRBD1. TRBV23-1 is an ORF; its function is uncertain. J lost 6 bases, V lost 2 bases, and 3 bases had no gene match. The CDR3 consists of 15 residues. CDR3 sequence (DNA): TGCGCCAGCAGTCAAACGGGACAGGGGTATGAAAAACTGTTTTTT. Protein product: CASSQTGQGYEKLFF.

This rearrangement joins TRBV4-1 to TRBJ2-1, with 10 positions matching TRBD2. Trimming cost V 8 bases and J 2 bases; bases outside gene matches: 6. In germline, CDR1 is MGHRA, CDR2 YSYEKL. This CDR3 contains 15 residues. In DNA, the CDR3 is TGCGCCAGCGACCCTAGCGGGGGACCCTACAATGAGCAGTTCTTC. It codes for CASDPSGGPYNEQFF.

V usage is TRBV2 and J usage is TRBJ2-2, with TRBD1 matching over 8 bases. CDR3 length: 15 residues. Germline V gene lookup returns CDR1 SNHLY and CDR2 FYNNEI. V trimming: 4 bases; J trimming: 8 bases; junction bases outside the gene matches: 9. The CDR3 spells CASSVPGQVSGELFF. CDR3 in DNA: TGTGCCAGCAGTGTTCCGGGACAGGTGTCGGGGGAGCTGTTTTTT.

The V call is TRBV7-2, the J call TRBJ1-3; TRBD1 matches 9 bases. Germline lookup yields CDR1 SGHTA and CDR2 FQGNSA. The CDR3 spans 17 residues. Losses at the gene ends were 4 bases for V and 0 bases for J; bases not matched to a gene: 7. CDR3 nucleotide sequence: TGTGCCAGCAGCTCCGGACAGGGGTCTCCCTCTGGAAACACCATATATTTT. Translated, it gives CASSSGQGSPSGNTIYF.

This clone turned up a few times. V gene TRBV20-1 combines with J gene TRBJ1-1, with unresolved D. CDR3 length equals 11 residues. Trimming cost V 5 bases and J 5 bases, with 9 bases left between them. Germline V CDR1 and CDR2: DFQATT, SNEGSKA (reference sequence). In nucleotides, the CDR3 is TGCAGTGCTGAGCAGGCGACTGAAGCTTTCTTT. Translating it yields CSAEQATEAFF.

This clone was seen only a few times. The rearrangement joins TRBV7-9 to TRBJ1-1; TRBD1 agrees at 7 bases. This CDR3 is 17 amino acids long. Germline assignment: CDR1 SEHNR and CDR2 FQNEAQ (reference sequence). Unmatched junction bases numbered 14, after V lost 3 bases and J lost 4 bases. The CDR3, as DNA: TGTGCCAGCAGCTTCGACAGGGTTCCTTCCCTGGGCACTGAAGCTTTCTTT. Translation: CASSFDRVPSLGTEAFF.

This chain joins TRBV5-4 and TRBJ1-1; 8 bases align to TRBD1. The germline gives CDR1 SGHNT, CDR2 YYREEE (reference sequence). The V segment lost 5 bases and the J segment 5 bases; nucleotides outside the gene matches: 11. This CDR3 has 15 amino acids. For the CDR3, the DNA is TGTGCCAGCAGTTTTCGACAGGGGCGCCTAACTGAAGCTTTCTTT. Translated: CASSFRQGRLTEAFF. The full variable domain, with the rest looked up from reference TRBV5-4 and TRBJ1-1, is ETGVTQSPTHLIKTRGQQVTLRCSSQSGHNTVSWYQQALGQGPQFIFQYYREEENGRGNFPPRFSGLQFPNYSSELNVNALELDDSALYLCASSFRQGRLTEAFFGQGTRLTVV.

The CDR3 nucleotides read TGTGCCAGCAGTTACTCGGAAATTACAGGGGCCTTCTATGGCTACACCTTC. It codes for CASSYSEITGAFYGYTF. The chain is built from TRBV6-2 or TRBV6-3 and TRBJ1-2; 7 bases fit TRBD1. V was clipped by 0 bases and J by 4 bases; unmatched bases: 11. The CDR3 has 17 residues. Germline V gene sequence: CDR1 MNHEY, CDR2 SVGEGT.

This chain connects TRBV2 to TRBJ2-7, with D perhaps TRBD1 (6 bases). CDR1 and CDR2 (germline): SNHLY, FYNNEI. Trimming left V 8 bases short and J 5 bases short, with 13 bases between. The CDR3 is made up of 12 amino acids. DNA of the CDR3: TGTGCCAGCGGGTACAGGGCAAACGAGCAGTACTTC. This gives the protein CASGYRANEQYF.